The next 21 T cell receptor beta chains were all read from a single sample in a study of blood T cell repertoires in COVID-19. Using immunoSEQ multiplex PCR, the repertoire was profiled, and TCRdb retains in-frame clones only, with some absent. Here the sample spans some 150,000 clones, around 88% being singletons. Sequencing was done on a sample of peripheral blood. The receptors originated from a woman aged 60-75 years with acute or convalescent COVID-19.

CDR3 protein: CASSTTPGQGIYEQYF. The DNA for the CDR3 is TGTGCCAGCAGCACTACTCCGGGACAGGGCATCTACGAGCAGTACTTC. The chain joins TRBV7-9 to TRBJ2-7; 9 bases fit TRBD1. The V segment lost 5 bases and the J segment 3 bases; nucleotides outside the gene matches: 11. Germline values: CDR1 SEHNR, CDR2 FQNEAQ (reference sequence). The CDR3 covers 16 residues.

The genes are TRBV27 and TRBJ2-2, with D possibly being TRBD1 (5 bases). Germline CDR1 MNHEY, CDR2 SMNVEV (reference sequence). The CDR3 runs 19 residues. V was pared by 2 bases and J by 7 bases, with 26 bases between. CDR3 in amino acids: CASSLRRKGKVRQSGELFF. CDR3 coding DNA: TGTGCCAGCAGTTTAAGGCGTAAGGGGAAAGTGCGACAGAGCGGGGAGCTGTTTTTT.

This chain joins TRBV2 and TRBJ2-7; D remains unclear. Germline assignment: CDR1 SNHLY and CDR2 FYNNEI. V was cut by 4 bases and J by 0 bases, with 19 bases left in between. This CDR3 is 17 amino acids long. The CDR3 coding sequence is TGTGCCAGCAGTGCCCCTCTCCCTCTCCATAGCTCCTACGAGCAGTACTTC. Its translation: CASSAPLPLHSSYEQYF. Using reference TRBV2 and TRBJ2-7 for the parts outside the CDR3, the full variable domain is EPEVTQTPSHQVTQMGQEVILRCVPISNHLYFYWYRQILGQKVEFLVSFYNNEISEKSEIFDDQFSVERPDGSNFTLKIRSTKLEDSAMYFCASSAPLPLHSSYEQYFGPGTRLTVT.

The chain links TRBV28 to TRBJ2-3; TRBD2 agrees at 13 bases. Trimming took 5 bases from V and 0 from J; bases not matched to a gene: 11. The CDR3 is made up of 19 amino acids. Germline V gene data show CDR1 as MDHEN and CDR2 as SYDVKM. CDR3 in amino acids: CASSRSGLAGTLSTDTQYF. The CDR3, as DNA: TGTGCCAGCAGTCGGTCGGGACTAGCGGGGACACTTAGCACAGATACGCAGTATTTT.

The chain employs TRBV6-2 or TRBV6-3 and TRBJ2-5; 9 bases map to TRBD1. The trim removed 0 bases at V and 0 bases at J, leaving 5 bases unmatched. CDR1 is MNHEY, CDR2 SVGEGT, per germline. The CDR3 is 17 amino acids. CDR3: CASSYSWDRVNQETQYF. The CDR3 DNA is TGTGCCAGCAGTTACTCGTGGGACAGGGTCAACCAAGAGACCCAGTACTTC.

This clone was seen only once. The J gene is TRBJ2-3, the V gene TRBV7-2; D call uncertain. There are 13 residues in the CDR3. Germline V gene data show CDR1 as SGHTA and CDR2 as FQGNSA. Trimming pared 0 bases from V and 4 bases from J, leaving 5 bases between. The CDR3: CASSLAIPDTQYF. The CDR3 region has the DNA TGTGCCAGCAGCTTAGCTATTCCAGATACGCAGTATTTT.

The chain has TRBV19 and TRBJ2-5; TRBD1 is a possible D gene (5 bases). The CDR3 contains 12 residues. Trimming pared 6 bases from V and 1 base from J, leaving 6 bases between. Per germline, CDR1 LNHDA and CDR2 SQIVND (reference sequence). The CDR3 DNA sequence: TGTGCCAGTAGGGGGCCCCAAGAGACCCAGTACTTC. Its translation is CASRGPQETQYF.

V usage is TRBV19 and J usage is TRBJ2-2, with D perhaps TRBD2 (5 bases). V lost 9 bases, J lost 0 bases, and 11 bases lay in between. The CDR3 contains 14 residues. Germline V lookup: CDR1 LNHDA, CDR2 SQIVND (reference sequence). CDR3 in DNA: TGTGCCAGCCGGGGAAATTCGAACACCGGGGAGCTGTTTTTT. Translated, it gives CASRGNSNTGELFF.

With regard to this clone: Other DNA sequences within the sample encode an identical CDR3. The chain is built from TRBV5-4 and TRBJ1-5; a weak D match, TRBD1 (5 bases). Germline V gives CDR1 SGHNT, CDR2 YYREEE (reference sequence). This CDR3 is 13 amino acids long. Trimming took off 2 bases at V and 4 bases at J, with 7 bases between the two ends. CDR3 in amino acids: CASSFQGNQPQHF. CDR3 coding DNA: TGTGCCAGCAGCTTTCAGGGAAATCAGCCCCAGCATTTT.

This chain links TRBV27 with TRBJ2-3; D gene unclear. Per the germline V gene, CDR1 is MNHEY and CDR2 is SMNVEV (reference sequence). V was clipped by 4 bases and J by 5 bases, with 13 bases between them. This CDR3 is 14 amino acids long. CDR3 in DNA: TGTGCCAGCAGTTCAACCCGCACTGGAGATACGCAGTATTTT. Amino acids: CASSSTRTGDTQYF.

This chain connects TRBV5-4 to TRBJ2-2; D is possibly TRBD2 (5 bases). In germline, CDR1 is SGHNT, CDR2 YYREEE (reference sequence). The CDR3 extends over 15 amino acids. Trimming pared 0 bases from V and 7 bases from J, leaving 13 bases between. The CDR3 bases are TGTGCCAGCAGCTTGGGGCCCGGGGATCACGGGGAGCTGTTTTTT. It is translated as CASSLGPGDHGELFF.

The V gene is TRBV28, the J gene TRBJ2-6; D may be TRBD1 (5 bases). V lost 3 bases and J 2 bases, leaving 8 bases between the germline ends. CDR3 length: 15 residues. CDR1 is MDHEN, CDR2 SYDVKM, per germline. For the CDR3, the DNA is TGTGCCAGCAGTTTTACAGGAGCTGGGGCCAACGTCCTGACTTTC. Protein product: CASSFTGAGANVLTF.

J is TRBJ1-2 and V is TRBV7-2, with 10 positions matching TRBD1. The CDR3 contains 17 residues. The J segment lost 0 bases and the V segment lost 1 base, leaving 5 bases of the junction unmatched. Germline V gene sequence: CDR1 SGHTA, CDR2 FQGNSA. CDR3 in amino acids: CASSLVGTGEANYGYTF. The CDR3 nucleotides read TGTGCCAGCAGCTTAGTTGGGACAGGGGAAGCTAACTATGGCTACACCTTC.

The V gene is TRBV19, the J gene TRBJ2-7; 7 nucleotides match TRBD1. This CDR3 is 15 amino acids long. Looked up from germline, CDR1 is LNHDA and CDR2 is SQIVND (reference sequence). The J segment lost 6 bases and the V segment lost 0 bases, leaving 8 bases of the junction unmatched. The CDR3: CASSIDDTGVSEQYF. In nucleotides, the CDR3 is TGTGCCAGTAGTATAGACGACACAGGGGTCAGCGAGCAGTACTTC.

This clone was seen just once. The chain joins TRBV6-5 to TRBJ1-1; D gene ambiguous. The germline V gene encodes CDR1 MNHEY and CDR2 SVGAGI. This CDR3 spans 14 amino acids. The V end was cut by 2 bases, the J end by 10 bases, with 17 bases between. Written as DNA, the CDR3 is TGTGCCAGCAGTTACGAGGGTCTTAAGGGTCTAGCTTTCTTT. It yields the protein CASSYEGLKGLAFF.

The chain links TRBV3-1 (or the pseudogene TRBV3-2) to TRBJ1-5, with a tentative D call TRBD1 (6 bases). The CDR3 spans 13 residues. Germline V CDR1 and CDR2: LGHDT, YNNKEL (reference sequence). Trimming removed 5 bases from V and 7 bases from J, with 12 bases in between. In nucleotides, the CDR3 is TGTGCCAGCAGCGGAGGCGGGGGCCAGCCCCAGCATTTT. It yields the protein CASSGGGGQPQHF.

The genes are TRBV4-2 and TRBJ2-1; 9 positions agree with TRBD2. The junction had 9 bases not matched to a gene; V was cut back by 0 bases and J by 9 bases. The germline gives CDR1 LGHNA, CDR2 YNFKEQ. The CDR3 extends over 16 amino acids. The chain's CDR3 is CASSQEFGRGGSEQFF. As DNA, the CDR3 is TGTGCCAGCAGCCAAGAGTTCGGGCGGGGGGGCAGTGAGCAGTTCTTC.

V is TRBV15 and J is TRBJ2-5; D uncertain. V lost 0 bases and J 8 bases, leaving 7 bases between the germline ends. In germline, CDR1 is LNHNV, CDR2 YYDKDF (reference sequence). This CDR3 has 12 amino acids. CDR3 DNA sequence: TGTGCCACCAGCAGAGATCGGGTAACCCAGTACTTC. This translates into CATSRDRVTQYF.

This clone appeared a single time. This rearrangement joins TRBV10-3 to TRBJ1-5; D gene ambiguous. Germline V gene data show CDR1 as ENHRY and CDR2 as SYGVKD. The V gene lost 0 bases and the J gene lost 2 bases, with 11 bases spanning the gap. This CDR3 spans 16 amino acids. CDR3 nucleotides: TGTGCCATCAGTGAGTCGGCAGACAAGCGCAATCAGCCCCAGCATTTT. Its translation is CAISESADKRNQPQHF.

V is TRBV7-9 and J is TRBJ1-4, with 7 bases fitting TRBD1. Germline lookup yields CDR1 SEHNR and CDR2 FQNEAQ (reference sequence). CDR3 length: 15 amino acids. The V segment lost 4 bases and the J segment 8 bases; nucleotides outside the gene matches: 10. The CDR3: CASSSGQAVTEKLFF. In DNA form, the CDR3 reads TGTGCCAGCAGCTCTGGACAGGCCGTCACGGAAAAACTGTTTTTT.

The chain combines TRBV7-9 with TRBJ2-1, with D unresolved. The V end was cut by 1 base, the J end by 6 bases, with 10 bases between. CDR1 and CDR2 (germline): SEHNR, FQNEAQ (reference sequence). The CDR3 covers 14 residues. The CDR3 sequence is CASSLGVSRNEQFF. The CDR3 region has the DNA TGTGCCAGCAGCTTAGGGGTTAGCCGCAATGAGCAGTTCTTC.